Presented here are 12 T cell receptor beta chains from one specimen sequenced in a study of control samples from healthy donors and cancer patients. Here immunoSEQ multiplex PCR was the method, and the copy in TCRdb shows in-frame clones only, minus some. This sample has some 150,000 clones, with around 96% found just once. Sequencing was performed on blood. These receptors all stem from a man in his forties or fifties in good health.

The V gene is TRBV6-5, the J gene TRBJ2-5, with a weak D call TRBD1 (6 bases). Germline V gene lookup returns CDR1 MNHEY and CDR2 SVGAGI. The germline V and J ends were trimmed by 4 bases and 5 bases, with 11 bases remaining between them. CDR3 size: 13 residues. Written as DNA, the CDR3 is TGTGCCAGCAGTTTAGGGGGTACTGAGACCCAGTACTTC. Residues: CASSLGGTETQYF.

The rearrangement uses TRBV29-1 and TRBJ2-5, with 7 bases matching TRBD2. Germline loops: CDR1 SQVTM, CDR2 ANQGSEA. The junction had 6 bases not matched to a gene; V was cut back by 6 bases and J by 5 bases. This CDR3 spans 12 amino acids. CDR3: CSVGWGGETQYF. The CDR3 nucleotides are TGCAGCGTGGGGTGGGGAGGGGAGACCCAGTACTTC.

V is TRBV19 and J is TRBJ1-2; perhaps TRBD1 as D (6 bases). V lost 7 bases to trimming and J lost 0 bases, with 15 bases between them. Germline CDR1 LNHDA, CDR2 SQIVND (reference sequence). The CDR3 consists of 15 residues. Here the CDR3 DNA reads TGTGCCAGTACCCCAGGGGTGGGGACTAACTATGGCTACACCTTC. This translates into CASTPGVGTNYGYTF.

The gene calls are TRBV6-5 and TRBJ1-2; TRBD1 might be the D (6 bases). The CDR3 has 13 residues. Germline V gene data show CDR1 as MNHEY and CDR2 as SVGAGI. V was pared by 6 bases and J by 5 bases, with 13 bases between. CDR3 DNA: TGTGCCAGCAGCTCGACAGGAGTATATGGCTACACCTTC. Protein product: CASSSTGVYGYTF.

The chain recombines TRBV7-9 with TRBJ2-1; 11 positions agree with TRBD2. Per the germline V gene, CDR1 is SEHNR and CDR2 is FQNEAQ (reference sequence). V lost 4 bases to trimming and J lost 7 bases; unmatched junction nucleotides: 6. The CDR3 is 15 amino acids. Here the CDR3 reads CASSSGTSGRNEQFF. CDR3 bases: TGTGCCAGCAGCTCCGGGACTAGCGGACGTAATGAGCAGTTCTTC.

The V and J genes are TRBV10-3 and TRBJ1-6; a weak D match, TRBD1 (5 bases). V lost 6 bases and J lost 3, with 21 bases in between. Germline V gene sequence: CDR1 ENHRY, CDR2 SYGVKD. CDR3 length: 18 residues. CDR3: CAISQPPVTQGYNSPLHF. The CDR3 nucleotides are TGTGCCATCAGCCAACCGCCGGTTACCCAGGGCTATAATTCACCCCTCCACTTT.

V gene TRBV6-5 combines with J gene TRBJ2-7, with no clear D. V lost 0 bases and J 0 bases, leaving 12 bases between the germline ends. The CDR3 runs to 16 residues. The germline gives CDR1 MNHEY, CDR2 SVGAGI. The CDR3 spells CASSYSNIVGSYEQYF. Here the CDR3 DNA reads TGTGCCAGCAGTTACTCGAATATCGTCGGCTCCTACGAGCAGTACTTC.

J is TRBJ2-5 and V is TRBV2, with 11 bases that match TRBD1. Germline CDR1 SNHLY, CDR2 FYNNEI. The J segment lost 2 bases and the V segment lost 5 bases, leaving 1 base of the junction unmatched. The CDR3 covers 14 residues. This CDR3 reads CASSWDRGQETQYF. The CDR3 DNA follows: TGTGCCAGCAGTTGGGACAGGGGGCAAGAGACCCAGTACTTC.

This chain joins TRBV28 and TRBJ2-7; 11 bases match TRBD1. The length of the CDR3 is 17 residues. Germline CDR1 MDHEN, CDR2 SYDVKM. J lost 6 bases, V lost 7 bases, and 17 bases had no gene match. In DNA form, the CDR3 reads TGTGCCAGCACCTCAGGAGGGGCTGGGACAGGGGGGAGCGAGCAGTACTTC. Amino acid sequence: CASTSGGAGTGGSEQYF. Using reference TRBV28 and TRBJ2-7 for the parts outside the CDR3, the full variable domain is DVKVTQSSRYLVKRTGEKVFLECVQDMDHENMFWYRQDPGLGLRLIYFSYDVKMKEKGDIPEGYSVSREKKERFSLILESASTNQTSMYLCASTSGGAGTGGSEQYFGPGTRLTVT.

The rearrangement joins TRBV7-5 to TRBJ1-2; the tabulated D call, TRBD1, remains unverified against the DNA. TRBV7-5 is a pseudogene locus. The CDR3 contains 14 residues. The CDR3 sequence is CARSLGLGARGYTF. The CDR3 coding sequence is TGTGCCAGAAGCTTAGGGCTGGGGGCGCGTGGCTACACCTTC.

The chain is built from TRBV7-9 and TRBJ1-2, with TRBD1 matching over 8 bases. Unmatched junction bases numbered 6, after V lost 2 bases and J lost 1 base. This CDR3 is 16 amino acids long. Per germline, CDR1 SEHNR and CDR2 FQNEAQ (reference sequence). CDR3 in amino acids: CASSLTGQGLNYGYTF. CDR3 sequence (DNA): TGTGCCAGCAGCTTAACCGGACAGGGCCTTAACTATGGCTACACCTTC.

The chain has TRBV10-3 and TRBJ1-5; D gene ambiguous. The germline CDR1 and CDR2 sequences are ENHRY and SYGVKD. V lost 0 bases to trimming and J lost 1 base, with 10 bases between them. This CDR3 contains 16 residues. The CDR3 DNA follows: TGTGCCATCAGTGAGTCGGGCCGAAGGAGCAATCAGCCCCAGCATTTT. Amino acid sequence: CAISESGRRSNQPQHF.